The clone carrying this T cell receptor (beta chain) has only one observation. Germline V gene data show CDR1 as SGHRS and CDR2 as YFSETQ. V was clipped by 4 bases and J by 0 bases, with 17 bases between them. The CDR3 consists of 17 residues. This specimen belongs to a study of blood T cell repertoires in COVID-19. Overall study context: Specimens from acute and convalescent COVID-19 originated in the United States, Italy and Spain. Sample material is recorded as cDNA or gDNA derived from T cells, B-cell-depleted T cells, or PBMCs.

Profiled with immunoSEQ multiplex PCR; TCRdb holds only in-frame clones, not every one. The sample consists of 150,000 to 200,000 clones, roughly 80% of them appearing once. Sequencing was carried out using peripheral blood. The chain couples TRBV5-1 to TRBJ1-3, with a tentative D call TRBD1 (5 bases). The sequence was obtained from a woman in her twenties or thirties with acute or convalescent COVID-19. CDR3 nucleotides: TGCGCCAGCAGCCCAGGTCGAATGGGGGGCTCTGGAAACACCATATATTTT. Protein: CASSPGRMGGSGNTIYF.